This TCR beta chain was documented in a study of glioma-infiltrating T cells after dendritic cell vaccination (dated by TCRdb to 2016 to 2018). The study in broad terms: A cohort of about 15 glioblastoma patients from Phase I and II dendritic cell vaccination trials was included, of whom 9 were newly diagnosed and 6 had recurrent disease. Patients received autologous tumor lysate-pulsed dendritic cell vaccination between about 2002 and 2013. The vaccine was prepared from monocyte-derived dendritic cells that were cultured for roughly 7 days with IL-4 and GM-CSF and then pulsed overnight with autologous tumor lysate. Three intradermal dendritic cell vaccine injections were administered to patients at biweekly intervals in the arm below the axilla. In glioblastoma patients vaccinated with dendritic cells, deep sequencing of TCR beta CDR3 regions served to measure tumor-infiltrating lymphocyte content and to compare repertoires between tumor and blood. Survival after dendritic cell vaccination was correlated with TCR sequencing metrics, including TIL content and tumor-blood repertoire overlap. What the work shows at the level of the full study, not this receptor alone: TCR clonality showed no direct relationship with survival, which suggests that a diverse polyclonal response may matter. After dendritic cell vaccination, a higher estimated pretreatment TIL content predicted longer time to progression and longer overall survival. The cohort was small and heterogeneous, only a few patients had full blood and tumor sets, and even fewer had initial-recurrent tumor pairs. The TCR overlap response model with three groups was called speculative and said to need prospective validation.

TCRB CDR3 regions were amplified from about 2 ug genomic DNA, or all available DNA if less, using the immunoSEQ assay. For multiplex PCR, 60 forward primers for TCR V beta segments and 13 reverse primers for J beta segments were used. Synthetic control templates were spiked into each sample at limiting dilution to estimate reads per starting template. Sequencing produced 87 bp reads on the Illumina HiSeq System. From the authors' description of their analysis: To remove PCR and sequencing errors, closely related sequences were merged with a nearest neighbor algorithm. TCR overlap was measured as the percentage of unique tumor TCR beta sequences also present in the same patient's peripheral blood. The immuneACCESS repertoire file appears here via TCRdb, limited to in-frame rearrangements. These files lack a portion of the clones; in checked studies, under half of the deficit traces to unresolved V genes, and the cause of the others is not known. V, J and clone size derive from that table, while D and trimming were established from the DNA sequence. Across this sample there are 93,000 or so clones, with 81% seen only once. The ten most abundant clones make up 9.5% to 15% of the sample.

Selection of patients required sufficient residual fresh-frozen tumor tissue and over two years of available survival data. Molecular status otherwise varied across the glioblastoma patients, but none of them carried an isocitrate dehydrogenase mutation. PBMC were collected before vaccination, two weeks after the third vaccination, and at tumor progression when it occurred. The Qiagen DNeasy Blood extraction Kit was used for extraction of genomic DNA. As concerns this clone: No cognate antigen has been identified for it. Per-nucleotide qualities are absent, and no much larger clonotype sits a single base away.

Trimming costs V 0 bases and J 5 bases, and their ends lie 19 bases apart. The germline V gene provides CDR1 KGHSH and CDR2 LQKENI. From the cysteine up to the phenylalanine, the CDR3 has a length of 17 residues. Only the CDR3 portion is preserved as DNA: 51 bases, with reading frame beginning at the first base. The chain was built from TRBV18 and TRBJ1-2; 5 matching bases give a weak D call of TRBD1. The sample was blood, taken before dendritic cell vaccination. The receptor was isolated from a human donor with glioblastoma. The nucleotide sequence reads as follows: TGTGCCAGCTCACCACCGGGCTTCCAGGGTTGGGCTTATGGCTACACCTTC. It translates as CASSPPGFQGWAYGYTF.